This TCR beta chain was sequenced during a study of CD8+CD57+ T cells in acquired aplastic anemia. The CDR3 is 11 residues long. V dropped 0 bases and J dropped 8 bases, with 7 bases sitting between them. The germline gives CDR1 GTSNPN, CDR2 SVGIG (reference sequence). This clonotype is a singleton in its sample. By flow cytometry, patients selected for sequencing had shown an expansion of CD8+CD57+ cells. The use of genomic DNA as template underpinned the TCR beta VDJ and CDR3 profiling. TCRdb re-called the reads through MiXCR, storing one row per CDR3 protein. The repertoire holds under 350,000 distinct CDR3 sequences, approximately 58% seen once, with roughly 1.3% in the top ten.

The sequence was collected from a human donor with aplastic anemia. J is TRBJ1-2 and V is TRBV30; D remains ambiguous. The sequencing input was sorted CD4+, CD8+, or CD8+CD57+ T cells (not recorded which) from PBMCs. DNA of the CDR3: TGTGCCTGGAGTGTCAAATGGGGCTACACCTTC. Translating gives CAWSVKWGYTF.